This passage covers 8 T cell receptor beta chains from one sample sequenced in a study of spatial heterogeneity in lung cancer. For these receptors, no antigen is known. Study outcomes and limitations: Mutation counts in tumors were tracked by counts of expanded intratumoral alpha and beta TCRs.

Time point here: sample taken at primary tumor resection. TCRdb reprocessed the 5' RACE reads via MiXCR and lists one record per CDR3 protein. The top ten hold roughly 10% of the sample, which has some 6,500 distinct CDR3 sequences, 12% to 15% seen once. Sequenced material: lung tumor tissue, taken at surgery. The source is a male donor with early-stage non-small cell lung cancer.

Judged by abundance, this clonotype is medium-sized (0.01 to 0.1%). The library was prepared for alpha chains; this beta chain is a stray read, so its frequency means little. The rearrangement uses TRBV28 and TRBJ1-2; the D is unclear. V was shortened by 5 bases and J by 2 bases, with 12 bases between the two germline ends. This CDR3 spans 14 amino acids. Germline loops: CDR1 MDHEN, CDR2 SYDVKM. DNA for the CDR3: TGTGCCAGCAGTAAGATGGACGGAAACTATGGCTACACCTTC. Its translation: CASSKMDGNYGYTF.

This clonotype rates as medium-sized (0.01 to 0.1%). This beta chain represents an off-target read in a library built for alpha chains; its size is of limited meaning. V and J are TRBV6-5 and TRBJ2-2, with a possible D match to TRBD1 (6 bases). This CDR3 is 13 amino acids long. The V end lost 6 bases, the J end lost 7 bases, and 12 bases lay between the germline ends. In germline, CDR1 is MNHEY, CDR2 SVGAGI. The CDR3 loop is CASRKKTGGELFF. The CDR3 coding sequence is TGTGCCAGCAGAAAGAAGACAGGCGGGGAGCTGTTTTTT.

By share, this clonotype ranks as medium-sized. This beta chain was picked up by a library intended for alpha chains and is off target, so its count carries little meaning. The chain combines TRBV7-9 with TRBJ2-7; the D gene could be TRBD1 or TRBD2 (5 bases each). This CDR3 is 14 amino acids long. CDR1 and CDR2 from the germline V gene are SEHNR and FQNEAQ (reference sequence). The V end lost 5 bases, the J end lost 4 bases, and 15 bases lay between the germline ends. This CDR3 reads CASSPTGRQYEQYF. The CDR3 region has the DNA TGTGCCAGCAGCCCGACGGGACGCCAGTACGAGCAGTACTTC.

This clonotype occurred once. Germline is not matched at one junction end, which may reflect a read error. Found in a library prepared for alpha chains, this beta chain is an off-target read, and its abundance has little meaning. V usage is TRBV29-1 and J usage is TRBJ2-1; D may be TRBD1 (5 bases). Germline loops: CDR1 SQVTM, CDR2 ANQGSEA. This CDR3 is 14 amino acids long. The CDR3 here is CSGRRAGIYNEQLF. The CDR3 DNA reads TGCAGCGGGCGGAGAGCAGGGATCTACAATGAGCAGCTCTTC.

By sample share, this clonotype is medium-sized. This beta chain is a stray read from a library made for alpha chains; its abundance is not meaningful. The chain carries TRBV28 and TRBJ1-4, with D possibly matching TRBD1 (6 bases). The CDR3 is 12 residues long. Trimming took off 6 bases at V and 7 bases at J, with 9 bases between the two ends. Germline V gene sequence: CDR1 MDHEN, CDR2 SYDVKM. Written as DNA, the CDR3 is TGTGCCAGCAGACAGGGTGGTGAAAAACTGTTTTTT. Its translation is CASRQGGEKLFF.

By its share, this clonotype is medium-sized (0.01 to 0.1%). Because the library targeted alpha chains, this beta chain is an off-target read whose size means little. This rearrangement joins TRBV5-1 to TRBJ2-3; 9 bases align to TRBD1. Germline assignment: CDR1 SGHRS and CDR2 YFSETQ. The CDR3 spans 14 residues. Losses at the gene ends were 4 bases for V and 4 bases for J; bases not matched to a gene: 4. The CDR3 here is CASSTGTGPDTQYF. CDR3 bases: TGCGCCAGCAGCACCGGGACAGGGCCAGATACGCAGTATTTT.

There are a few counts of this clonotype. The library was built for alpha chains, so this beta chain is an off-target read and its size means little. The chain combines TRBV15 with TRBJ2-7; 7 bases agree with TRBD1. J lost 3 bases, V lost 0 bases, and 5 bases had no gene match. CDR1 LNHNV and CDR2 YYDKDF come from the germline V gene (reference sequence). The CDR3 covers 15 residues. CDR3 loop: CATSRDLGQLYEQYF. The CDR3 DNA follows: TGTGCCACCAGCAGAGATCTGGGACAGCTCTACGAGCAGTACTTC.

By sample share, this clonotype is medium-sized. This beta chain was picked up by a library intended for alpha chains and is off target, so its count carries little meaning. The chain joins TRBV7-9 to TRBJ2-7; 9 positions match TRBD2. V gave up 7 bases and J gave up 6 bases; unmatched junction bases: 13. The germline gives CDR1 SEHNR, CDR2 FQNEAQ (reference sequence). This CDR3 contains 15 residues. The CDR3 here is CASTTTGTSLSEQYF. CDR3 DNA sequence: TGTGCCAGCACCACGACCGGGACTAGCTTGAGCGAGCAGTACTTC.